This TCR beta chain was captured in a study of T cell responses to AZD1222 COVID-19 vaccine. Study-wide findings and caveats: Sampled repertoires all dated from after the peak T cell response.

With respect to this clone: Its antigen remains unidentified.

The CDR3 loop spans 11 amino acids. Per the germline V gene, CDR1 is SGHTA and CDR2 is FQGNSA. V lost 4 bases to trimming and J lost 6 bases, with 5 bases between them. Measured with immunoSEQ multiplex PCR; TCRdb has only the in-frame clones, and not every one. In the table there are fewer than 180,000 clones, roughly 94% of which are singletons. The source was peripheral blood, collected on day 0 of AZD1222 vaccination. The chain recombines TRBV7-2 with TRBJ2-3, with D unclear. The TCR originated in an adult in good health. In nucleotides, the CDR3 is TGTGCCAGCAGCTGGAAGGATACGCAGTATTTT. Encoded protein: CASSWKDTQYF.